A single T cell receptor (beta chain) is shown here with its context. Source study methods: For nucleated cells, counts were estimated from reference gene primer amplification. Libraries were prepared by immunoSEQ multiplex PCR; TCRdb keeps only in-frame clonotypes and omits some of them. The V and J calls and the clone size are those of that table, but D and trimming were determined from the DNA. The table lists about 73,000 clones, roughly 87% of them singletons, with roughly 9.6% in the top ten. The data originate from a study of blood T cell repertoires in COVID-19. Looking at the study overall: Samples representing acute and convalescent COVID-19 were sourced from the United States, Italy and Spain. PBMCs, B-cell-depleted T cells, or T cells were the source of the cDNA or gDNA that made up the material.

Per the germline V gene, CDR1 is SGHTS and CDR2 is YDEGEE. This CDR3 has 15 residues. J gave up 3 bases and V 4 bases, and 9 bases lay outside the gene matches. The J gene is TRBJ2-7, the V gene TRBV5-8, with TRBD1 matching 8 bases. The sequencing sample was made of peripheral blood. The clonotype originates from a man older than 75 with acute or convalescent COVID-19. The CDR3 coding sequence is TGTGCCAGCAGCCTACCGGGACAGGAGGGCTACGAGCAGTACTTC. Its protein is CASSLPGQEGYEQYF.